This passage covers 15 T cell receptor beta chains from one sample sequenced in a study of PD-1 blockade in classical Hodgkin lymphoma. TCRdb's table, derived via immunoSEQ multiplex PCR, lists solely in-frame clones and lacks some. Among approximately 25,000 clones, 69% were seen once, and the ten largest hold 3% to 4%. All the patients suffered relapse after autologous stem cell transplantation, and brentuximab vedotin exposure differed. Specimen: peripheral blood mononuclear cells (PBMCs), collected at baseline. The receptors derive from a human donor with classical Hodgkin lymphoma.

This chain links TRBV7-2 with TRBJ2-3, with D possibly matching TRBD2 (6 bases). The V end was cut by 3 bases, the J end by 2 bases, with 9 bases between. Germline CDR1 is SGHTA and CDR2 is FQGNSA. CDR3 length: 14 residues. This CDR3 is CASSFTGDTDTQYF. For the CDR3, the DNA is TGTGCCAGCAGCTTTACGGGGGACACAGATACGCAGTATTTT.

V usage is TRBV5-6 and J usage is TRBJ2-1; 9 nucleotides line up with TRBD1. Germline-derived CDR1 and CDR2 are SGHDT and YYEEEE. V was pared by 3 bases and J by 5 bases, with 9 bases of the junction left unmatched. This CDR3 contains 16 residues. The CDR3 sequence is CASSYLGQGLDNEQFF. The CDR3 DNA reads TGTGCCAGCAGCTACCTGGGACAGGGTCTTGACAATGAGCAGTTCTTC.

This clone came up a few times. The chain recombines TRBV7-9 with TRBJ1-2; possibly TRBD1 for D (5 bases). Trimming shortened V by 0 bases and J by 2 bases, and 16 bases separated the two germline ends. Germline V gene lookup returns CDR1 SEHNR and CDR2 FQNEAQ (reference sequence). CDR3 length: 17 amino acids. CDR3 bases: TGTGCCAGCAGCTTAGCCGGAACAGGTGCGCAGAACTATGGCTACACCTTC. Translating gives CASSLAGTGAQNYGYTF. The variable domain in full, with the rest retrieved from reference TRBV7-9 and TRBJ1-2, is DTGVSQNPRHKITKRGQNVTFRCDPISEHNRLYWYRQTLGQGPEFLTYFQNEAQLEKSRLLSDRFSAERPKGSFSTLEIQRTEQGDSAMYLCASSLAGTGAQNYGYTFGSGTRLTVV.

Comment on this clone: The sample has other DNA sequences that encode this CDR3 too. The V gene is TRBV7-9, the J gene TRBJ1-2, with a weak D call TRBD1 (5 bases). V lost 3 bases and J lost 8, with 16 bases in between. In germline, CDR1 is SEHNR, CDR2 FQNEAQ (reference sequence). The CDR3 sequence is 14 residues long. CDR3 residues: CASSFVLGASGYTF. Here the CDR3 DNA reads TGTGCCAGCAGCTTTGTTTTAGGGGCGTCCGGCTACACCTTC.

The chain recombines TRBV18 with TRBJ2-5, with no clear D. Trimming took off 2 bases at V and 3 bases at J, with 7 bases between the two ends. CDR1 KGHSH and CDR2 LQKENI come from the germline V gene. CDR3 length: 13 amino acids. In DNA, the CDR3 is TGTGCCAGCTCACCAATAAGGGAAGAGACCCAGTACTTC. Translated, it gives CASSPIREETQYF.

This CDR3 reads CASSRTGSDTEAFF. The CDR3 region has the DNA TGTGCCAGCAGCCGGACAGGGAGTGACACTGAAGCTTTCTTT. The chain carries TRBV7-9 and TRBJ1-1; 8 nucleotides match TRBD1. CDR1 is SEHNR, CDR2 FQNEAQ, per germline (reference sequence). The V and J ends lost 5 bases and 3 bases, in that order; junction bases with no gene match: 5. This CDR3 region has 14 residues.

The rearrangement joins TRBV11-2 to TRBJ2-7; D remains ambiguous. CDR3 size: 14 residues. Germline loops: CDR1 SGHAT, CDR2 FQNNGV. Trimming cost V 1 base and J 1 base, with 8 bases left between them. The CDR3 here is CASSLAPDSYEQYF. The DNA for the CDR3 is TGTGCCAGCAGCTTAGCGCCGGATTCCTACGAGCAGTACTTC.

The chain joins TRBV4-2 to TRBJ2-2; 8 bases agree with TRBD1. In germline, CDR1 is LGHNA, CDR2 YNFKEQ. This CDR3 has 15 residues. The V segment lost 4 bases and the J segment 5 bases; nucleotides outside the gene matches: 6. The CDR3 DNA is TGTGCCAGCAGCCTGACAGGGGAAGAAACCGGGGAGCTGTTTTTT. It yields the protein CASSLTGEETGELFF.

The DNA of the CDR3 is TGTGCCAGTAGTGAGGGGAGCGCCTACGAGCAGTACTTC. Amino acid sequence: CASSEGSAYEQYF. The rearrangement joins TRBV19 to TRBJ2-7; TRBD1 or TRBD2 may be the D gene (5 bases each). CDR3 size: 13 residues. Deletions cut 5 bases from V and 2 bases from J, with 10 bases between. Germline V lookup: CDR1 LNHDA, CDR2 SQIVND (reference sequence).

The chain uses TRBV10-3 and TRBJ1-1; D is ambiguous. The germline V gene has CDR1 ENHRY and CDR2 SYGVKD. The length of the CDR3 is 14 residues. Between the trimmed V and J ends, which lost 3 bases and 1 base, there was a span of 9 bases. The CDR3 reads CAISDGTSNTEAFF. In DNA, the CDR3 is TGTGCCATCAGTGATGGAACATCGAACACTGAAGCTTTCTTT.

The V call is TRBV9, the J call TRBJ1-2, with 8 bases lining up with TRBD1. The CDR3 runs 15 residues. Germline trimming cut 1 base from V and 5 bases from J; bases unmatched to any gene: 7. The germline V gene encodes CDR1 SGDLS and CDR2 YYNGEE. The CDR3 region has the DNA TGTGCCAGCAGCGTATCGGGACAGGCGGGGTATGGCTACACCTTC. This encodes CASSVSGQAGYGYTF. Based on the CDR3 plus reference TRBV9 and TRBJ1-2, the full variable domain is DSGVTQTPKHLITATGQRVTLRCSPRSGDLSVYWYQQSLDQGLQFLIQYYNGEERAKGNILERFSAQQFPDLHSELNLSSLELGDSALYFCASSVSGQAGYGYTFGSGTRLTVV.

The V call is TRBV27, the J call TRBJ2-1; 11 bases match TRBD2. Germline lookup yields CDR1 MNHEY and CDR2 SMNVEV (reference sequence). The CDR3 loop spans 15 amino acids. Trimming at V came to 6 bases and at J to 5 bases, leaving 6 bases not matched to a gene. CDR3 sequence reads: CASRENSGGDNEQFF. The CDR3 bases are TGTGCCAGCAGGGAAAATAGCGGGGGGGACAATGAGCAGTTCTTC.

V and J are TRBV2 and TRBJ2-7, with D unclear. Looked up from germline, CDR1 is SNHLY and CDR2 is FYNNEI. CDR3 length: 13 amino acids. V lost 1 base and J 2 bases, leaving 6 bases between the germline ends. The CDR3 bases are TGTGCCAGCAGTGAAGTGAAGACCTACGAGCAGTACTTC. It yields the protein CASSEVKTYEQYF.

V gene TRBV7-9 combines with J gene TRBJ2-3; D is uncertain. Germline V CDR1 and CDR2: SEHNR, FQNEAQ (reference sequence). The length of the CDR3 is 17 residues. V lost 0 bases and J 1 base, leaving 14 bases between the germline ends. CDR3 loop: CASSLAHGIRRTDTQYF. The CDR3 bases are TGTGCCAGCAGCTTAGCGCATGGGATTCGGCGCACAGATACGCAGTATTTT.

This clone was seen a few times. The chain joins TRBV4-1 to TRBJ2-7; TRBD2 might be the D (5 bases). V lost 4 bases and J 2 bases, leaving 12 bases between the germline ends. This CDR3 has 14 residues. Germline loops: CDR1 MGHRA, CDR2 YSYEKL. The CDR3 loop reads CASSPGAATYEQYF. The DNA of the CDR3 is TGCGCCAGCAGCCCCGGAGCGGCGACCTACGAGCAGTACTTC.